This entry features one T cell receptor beta chain sequence. These data come from a study of blood T cell repertoires in COVID-19. The wider study: Whether acute or convalescent, the COVID-19 samples came from the United States, Italy and Spain. T cells, B-cell-depleted T cells, or PBMCs provided the cDNA or gDNA that served as material.

Clones were read by immunoSEQ multiplex PCR, and TCRdb kept only the in-frame ones, dropping some. This sample has 400,000 to 550,000 clones, with around 89% found just once. The CDR3 covers 17 residues. CDR1 and CDR2 (germline): SGHRS, YFSETQ. V lost 0 bases and J 5 bases, leaving 20 bases between the germline ends. The sample was peripheral blood. The gene calls are TRBV5-1 and TRBJ1-2; D gene ambiguous. This TCR was recovered from a young woman with acute or convalescent COVID-19. The CDR3 is CASSLDPLSGGRYGYTF. The CDR3 region has the DNA TGCGCCAGCAGCTTGGACCCACTTTCGGGCGGGCGGTATGGCTACACCTTC.